These 5 T cell receptor beta chains were sequenced from one sample in a study of cytomegalovirus exposure and HLA in healthy donors. The PCR employed 60 Vbeta primers together with 13 Jbeta primers. Profiled with immunoSEQ multiplex PCR; TCRdb holds only in-frame clones, not every one. The table includes under 130,000 clones, around three quarters detected once. Sequenced input: PBMCs. The receptors were gathered from a female donor in good health and CMV-seropositive.

The chain joins TRBV7-9 to TRBJ1-5, with 8 bases matching TRBD1. Germline CDR1 is SEHNR and CDR2 is FQNEAQ (reference sequence). Germline trimming cut 2 bases from V and 9 bases from J; bases unmatched to any gene: 15. This CDR3 has 17 residues. The CDR3 protein is CASSLSTGAKGGGPQHF. The DNA for the CDR3 is TGTGCCAGCAGCTTATCGACAGGGGCGAAGGGAGGGGGGCCCCAGCATTTT.

The rearrangement uses TRBV7-3 and TRBJ2-1; TRBD2 matches at 12 bases. Germline CDR1 reads SGHTA; CDR2 reads FQGTGA. V shed 3 bases, J shed 8 bases, and the junction held 5 bases outside the gene matches. This CDR3 region has 15 residues. The DNA for the CDR3 is TGTGCCAGCAGCTTTAGGGGACTAGCGGGTGATGAGCAGTTCTTC. Translated: CASSFRGLAGDEQFF.

V gene TRBV7-9 combines with J gene TRBJ1-1, with D maybe TRBD1 (5 bases). Looked up from germline, CDR1 is SEHNR and CDR2 is FQNEAQ (reference sequence). This CDR3 spans 13 amino acids. Trimming removed 3 bases from V and 7 bases from J, with 12 bases in between. DNA for the CDR3: TGTGCCAGCAGCTTCTCAGGGAATAATGAAGCTTTCTTT. Translated: CASSFSGNNEAFF.

This rearrangement joins TRBV19 to TRBJ1-3; 7 bases match TRBD1. CDR1 LNHDA and CDR2 SQIVND come from the germline V gene (reference sequence). The CDR3 contains 15 residues. The V segment lost 7 bases and the J segment 0 bases; nucleotides outside the gene matches: 6. As DNA, the CDR3 is TGTGCCAGTACTAAGGGACAGCACTCTGGAAACACCATATATTTT. Translating gives CASTKGQHSGNTIYF. Full variable domain (rest looked up from reference TRBV19 and TRBJ1-3): DGGITQSPKYLFRKEGQNVTLSCEQNLNHDAMYWYRQDPGQGLRLIYYSQIVNDFQKGDIAEGYSVSREKKESFPLTVTSAQKNPTAFYLCASTKGQHSGNTIYFGEGSWLTVV.

This clone was recorded only once. The CDR3, as DNA: TGTGCCAGCAGCCAGGGGTTTGGCAATCAGCCCCAGCATTTT. Its translation: CASSQGFGNQPQHF. The rearrangement joins TRBV28 to TRBJ1-5; a weak D match, TRBD1 (6 bases). This CDR3 has 14 amino acids. Looked up from germline, CDR1 is MDHEN and CDR2 is SYDVKM. V was shortened by 6 bases and J by 2 bases, with 11 bases between the two germline ends.